Listed below are T cell receptor beta chains from one sample, sequenced in a study of T cell responses to AZD1222 COVID-19 vaccine. Profiling relied on immunoSEQ multiplex PCR, and the TCRdb table lists in-frame clones only, not all of them. The sample yields more than 60,000 clones, roughly 87% seen once. Sequences were derived from peripheral blood, sampled 28 days after the second AZD1222 dose. Source of these receptors: an adult who received the AZD1222 COVID-19 vaccine. The CDR3 runs from the conserved cysteine through the conserved F or W. D genes are given only for firm matches. The size field is filled for only some rows; it gives once, few, many or a size class.

clone_size j_call v_call d_call cdr3_length cdr3_nt cdr3_aa
. TRBJ1-5 TRBV2 . 13 TGTGCCAGCAGTGGTGAGTTAGATCAGCCCCAGCATTTT CASSGELDQPQHF
. TRBJ2-6 TRBV11-2 TRBD2 16 TGTGCCAGCAGCCTTCGGGGGGGGCGTTGGGCCAACGTCCTGACTTTC CASSLRGGRWANVLTF
. TRBJ1-6 TRBV7-2 . 16 TGTGCCAGCAGCTTAGAGGTCAGGGTCTATAATTCACCCCTCCACTTT CASSLEVRVYNSPLHF
. TRBJ1-6 TRBV5-1 . 14 TGCGCCAGCAGCTTGGCGGGGAGGGGTTCACCCCTCCACTTT CASSLAGRGSPLHF
. TRBJ1-2 TRBV6-5 TRBD1 14 TGTGCCAGCAGTTACTCACAGGGGGAAAATGGCTACACCTTC CASSYSQGENGYTF
. TRBJ1-1 TRBV19 . 12 TGTGCCAGTAGTATCGGGAACACTGAAGCTTTCTTT CASSIGNTEAFF
. TRBJ2-2 TRBV7-6 . 14 TGTGCCAGCAGCTTAGTTGGTTTCACCGGGGAGCTGTTTTTT CASSLVGFTGELFF
. TRBJ1-1 TRBV30 . 11 TGTGCCTGGAGTCTTCTTGGCGAAGCTTTCTTT CAWSLLGEAFF
. TRBJ2-3 TRBV3-1/TRBV3-2 TRBD2 17 TGTGCCAGCAGCCAAGAACTAGCGGGGGGGCCAGGAGATACGCAGTATTTT CASSQELAGGPGDTQYF
once TRBJ2-3 TRBV5-6 . 15 TGTGCCAGCACGGTACAGCCTACTTTCACAGATACGCAGTATTTT CASTVQPTFTDTQYF
. TRBJ1-1 TRBV6-6 . 14 TGTGCCACCCGATTGGGGGGGAGAGACACTGAAGCTTTCTTT CATRLGGRDTEAFF
. TRBJ2-6 TRBV7-2 . 16 TGTGCCAGCCACCTGTCACCAGTGCAAGGGGCCAACGTCCTGACTTTC CASHLSPVQGANVLTF
. TRBJ2-5 TRBV5-1 . 13 TGCGCCAGCAGCTTTGGGGGGCGAGAGACCCAGTACTTC CASSFGGRETQYF
few TRBJ1-2 TRBV27 TRBD1 14 TGTGCCAGCAGTTTATACAGGGGGATGGATGGCTACACCTTC CASSLYRGMDGYTF
. TRBJ1-1 TRBV9 . 16 TGTGCCAGCAGCGTAGACGGCTCTGGGGGAACTACTGAAGCTTTCTTT CASSVDGSGGTTEAFF
. TRBJ2-2 TRBV9 TRBD2 15 TGTGCCAGCAGCGCAGCGGGGGGGCCAACCGGGGAGCTGTTTTTT CASSAAGGPTGELFF
. TRBJ2-2 TRBV7-3 . 13 TGTGCCAGCAGCTTACTAGCCACCGGGGAGCTGTTTTTT CASSLLATGELFF
. TRBJ1-6 TRBV10-3 TRBD1 13 TGTGCCATCAGGGGACAGGGTAGTTCACCCCTCCACTTT CAIRGQGSSPLHF
. TRBJ1-1 TRBV19 . 12 TGTGCCAGTAGCAGCAGACACACTGAAGCTTTCTTT CASSSRHTEAFF
few TRBJ2-3 TRBV19 . 14 TGTGCCAGTAGCATAGGGAGTAGCACAGATACGCAGTATTTT CASSIGSSTDTQYF
. TRBJ2-7 TRBV2 TRBD1 14 TGTGCCAGCAGTGAGGGGACAGGGGTAGCCGAGCAGTACTTC CASSEGTGVAEQYF
. TRBJ1-1 TRBV30 . 11 TGTGCCTGGCAGTGGAACACTGAAGCTTTCTTT CAWQWNTEAFF
. TRBJ2-1 TRBV5-1 . 15 TGCGCCAGCAGCTTGGAAGGGTTTGGCTACAATGAGCAGTTCTTC CASSLEGFGYNEQFF
. TRBJ1-2 TRBV2 . 12 TGTGCCAGATTTAAGGAGAGCTATGGCTACACCTTC CARFKESYGYTF
. TRBJ1-2 TRBV6-2/TRBV6-3 . 19 TGTGCCAGCAGTTACCTGCTAGAAATCGGGACGGAAGATAACTATGGCTACACCTTC CASSYLLEIGTEDNYGYTF
. TRBJ2-1 TRBV11-3 TRBD1 15 TGTGCCAGCAGCTTAGGACAGGGGGGAAACAATGAGCAGTTCTTC CASSLGQGGNNEQFF
. TRBJ2-2 TRBV29-1 . 16 TGCAGCGTCCCCGGAAAGGGCAGGGGATTCAACGGGGAGCTGTTTTTT CSVPGKGRGFNGELFF
. TRBJ2-1 TRBV10-3 TRBD2 15 TGTGCCATCAGCGGACTAGCGGGGGGGATGTATGAGCAGTTCTTC CAISGLAGGMYEQFF
. TRBJ1-5 TRBV5-8 . 12 TGTGCCAGCAGCTTGTTCAATCAGCCCCAGCATTTT CASSLFNQPQHF
. TRBJ1-4 TRBV7-9 TRBD1 16 TGTGCCAGCAGCGATACCCGACAGGGATCTAATGAAAAACTGTTTTTT CASSDTRQGSNEKLFF
. TRBJ2-4 TRBV5-5 . 15 TGTGCCAGCAGCTTGGCCGAGTGGACAGTCAACATTCAGTACTTC CASSLAEWTVNIQYF